This TCR beta chain appears in the sequencing data of a study of T cell repertoires in cytomegalovirus infection. On the study more broadly: CMV infection and matching HLA type were both indicated by public TCR beta signatures.

Whole-study results and caveats: Carriers of CMV plus the relevant HLA were identified by cumulative public TCR beta family frequency.

Trimming removed 5 bases at V and 2 bases at J, with 16 bases between. The CDR3 length is 16 residues. From germline, CDR1 is SGHNT and CDR2 YENEEA. In TCRdb, the reads were re-called with MiXCR into one record per CDR3 protein. The sample consists of about a million distinct CDR3 sequences, about a third of them appearing once. For this clonotype: Its antigen remains unknown.

This receptor was obtained from a human donor in good health (CMV status not recorded). Some clones in this sample may be carry-over from other donors' samples. The J gene is TRBJ2-1, the V gene TRBV11-3, with TRBD2 as a possible D gene (7 bases). This specimen was cultured CD8+ T cells from PBMCs, taken from culture after CMV antigen stimulation. This chain's CDR3 is CASSQSGEGAYNEQFF. In nucleotides, the CDR3 is TGTGCCAGCAGCCAGTCGGGGGAGGGGGCCTACAATGAGCAGTTCTTC. The full variable domain, completed using reference TRBV11-3 and TRBJ2-1, is EAGVVQSPRYKIIEKKQPVAFWCNPISGHNTLYWYLQNLGQGPELLIRYENEEAVDDSQLPKDRFSAERLKGVDSTLKIQPAELGDSAVYLCASSQSGEGAYNEQFFGPGTRLTVL.